This T cell receptor beta chain was profiled in a study of T cell clonality in common variable immunodeficiency. Study results and limitations: Fewer TCRbeta clones were shared among CVID subjects than controls. Reportedly, TCR beta sequences from common variable immunodeficiency showed fewer deletions and N-nucleotide insertions.

This clone appeared many times. Its cognate antigen is unknown. The read stops 3 residues short of the end of the CDR3; the missing end is completed from the germline J gene. V dropped 1 base and J dropped 5; count of bases not matched to a gene: 13. Germline CDR1 and CDR2: DFQATT and SNEGSKA (reference sequence). The CDR3 consists of 16 residues. Control and CVID samples contributed equal amounts of genomic DNA. Profiled with immunoSEQ multiplex PCR; TCRdb holds only in-frame clones, not every one. The data list fewer than 40,000 clones, none observed once; more than 4.5% falls to the top ten. CVID subjects were 15 or so female and around 28 male, aged 9 to 64. Blood samples were heparinized, about 5 to 8 ml per donor.

The source is a human donor with common variable immunodeficiency. The V and J genes are TRBV20-1 and TRBJ2-5; 7 bases line up with TRBD2. Specimen: peripheral blood mononuclear cells. The CDR3 sequence: CSARGGERGRGETQYF. CDR3 bases read: TGCAGTGCTAGAGGTGGCGAGCGGGGCCGGGGGGAGACC.